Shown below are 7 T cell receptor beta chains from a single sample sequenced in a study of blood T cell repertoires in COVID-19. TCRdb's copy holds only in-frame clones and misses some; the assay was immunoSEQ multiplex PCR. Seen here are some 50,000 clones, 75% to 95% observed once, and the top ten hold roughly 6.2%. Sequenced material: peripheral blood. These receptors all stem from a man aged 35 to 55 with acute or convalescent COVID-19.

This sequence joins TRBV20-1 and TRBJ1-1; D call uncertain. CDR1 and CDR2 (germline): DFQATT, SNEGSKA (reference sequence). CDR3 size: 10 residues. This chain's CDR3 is CSGGASEAFF. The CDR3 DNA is TGCAGCGGAGGCGCTTCTGAAGCTTTCTTT.

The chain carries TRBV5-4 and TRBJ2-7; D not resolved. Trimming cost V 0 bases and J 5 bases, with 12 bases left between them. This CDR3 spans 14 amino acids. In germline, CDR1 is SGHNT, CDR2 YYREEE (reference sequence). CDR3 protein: CASSLENRLHEQYF. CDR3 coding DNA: TGTGCCAGCAGCTTGGAAAACCGACTCCACGAGCAGTACTTC.

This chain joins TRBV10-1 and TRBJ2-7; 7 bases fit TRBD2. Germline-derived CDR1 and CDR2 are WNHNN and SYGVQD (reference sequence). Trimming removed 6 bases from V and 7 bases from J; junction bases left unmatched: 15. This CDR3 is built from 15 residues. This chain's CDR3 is CASSDSREASGEQYF. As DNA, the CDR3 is TGCGCCAGCAGCGATTCCCGGGAGGCGTCTGGAGAGCAGTACTTC.

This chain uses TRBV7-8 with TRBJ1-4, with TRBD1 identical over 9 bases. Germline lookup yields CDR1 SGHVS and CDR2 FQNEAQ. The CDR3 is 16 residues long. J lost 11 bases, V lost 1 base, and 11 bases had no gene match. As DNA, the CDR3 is TGTGCCAGCAGCTTAGGGGAGACAGGGGGGTCCGGGAAACTGTTTTTT. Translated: CASSLGETGGSGKLFF.

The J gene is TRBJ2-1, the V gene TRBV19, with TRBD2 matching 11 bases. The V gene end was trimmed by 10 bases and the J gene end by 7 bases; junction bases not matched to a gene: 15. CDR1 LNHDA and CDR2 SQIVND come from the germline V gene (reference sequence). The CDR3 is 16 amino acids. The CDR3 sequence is CATTRGLAAQGNEQFF. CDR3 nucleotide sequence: TGTGCCACCACCCGGGGACTAGCGGCCCAAGGAAATGAGCAGTTCTTC.

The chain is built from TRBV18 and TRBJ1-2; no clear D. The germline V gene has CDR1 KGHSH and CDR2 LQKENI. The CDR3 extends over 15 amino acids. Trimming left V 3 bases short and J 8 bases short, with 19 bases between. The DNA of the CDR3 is TGTGCCAGCTCACCGGTTGAACAGCCGGCGGGCGGCTACACCTTC. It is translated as CASSPVEQPAGGYTF.

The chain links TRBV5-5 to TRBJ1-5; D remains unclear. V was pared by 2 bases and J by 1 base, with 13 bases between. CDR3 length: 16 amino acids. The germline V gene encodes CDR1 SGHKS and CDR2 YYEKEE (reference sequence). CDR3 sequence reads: CASSFGVSQSNQPQHF. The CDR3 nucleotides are TGTGCCAGCAGCTTCGGGGTCAGCCAAAGCAATCAGCCCCAGCATTTT.